Each of the 27 T cell receptor beta chains below was sequenced from the same sample in a study of T cells in tuberculosis. After thawing and overnight rest, PBMC were stained with GMM-loaded CD1B tetramer, viability dye and anti-CD3 for sorting. C32 glucose monomycolate from Rhodococcus equi was loaded onto the CD1B tetramers. TCRdb's table, derived via immunoSEQ multiplex PCR, lists solely in-frame clones and lacks some. The profile shows about 58,000 clones, roughly 86% of them singletons. Sequencing input: CD1b-GMM tetramer-negative cells sorted from PBMCs. The receptors stem from an adult woman with latent tuberculosis.

This clone was recorded a few times. V and J are TRBV6-6 and TRBJ2-7; D perhaps matches TRBD2 (6 bases). The length of the CDR3 is 14 residues. Germline lookup yields CDR1 MNHNY and CDR2 SVGAGI (reference sequence). The ends were cut back, 5 bases at V and 4 bases at J, with 15 bases in the middle. This chain's CDR3 is CASSHGSSSYEQYF. CDR3 nucleotides: TGTGCCAGCAGTCACGGGAGCTCATCTTACGAGCAGTACTTC.

Remarks on this clone: A read error may account for a junction end that differs from germline. J is TRBJ1-2 and V is TRBV5-1; TRBD1 is a possible D gene (6 bases). CDR1 is SGHRS and CDR2 is YFSETQ in the germline V gene. This CDR3 contains 14 residues. The CDR3 region is CASSLDSPNYGYTF. In DNA form, the CDR3 reads TGCGCCAGCAGTTTGGACAGCCCTAACTATGGCTACACCTTC.

The V call is TRBV4-3, the J call TRBJ1-1, with 7 bases identical to TRBD1. This CDR3 has 15 amino acids. Germline V gives CDR1 LGHNA, CDR2 YSLEER. Germline trimming cut 4 bases from V and 7 bases from J; bases unmatched to any gene: 12. For the CDR3, the DNA is TGCGCCAGCAGCCCACCCGGGACAGCTAGAGTTGAAGCTTTCTTT. It encodes CASSPPGTARVEAFF.

The rearrangement uses TRBV6-1 and TRBJ1-2; TRBD1 matches at 9 bases. The V gene end was trimmed by 4 bases and the J gene end by 8 bases; junction bases not matched to a gene: 5. Germline V gene data show CDR1 as MNHNS and CDR2 as SASEGT. The CDR3 consists of 13 residues. The CDR3 DNA reads TGTGCCAGCAGTGGTAACAGGGGGCAAGGCTACACCTTC. This gives the protein CASSGNRGQGYTF.

The chain recombines TRBV27 with TRBJ2-1, with 7 bases matching TRBD2. The germline V gene has CDR1 MNHEY and CDR2 SMNVEV (reference sequence). V was pared by 0 bases and J by 4 bases, with 3 bases of the junction left unmatched. This CDR3 comprises 15 residues. In DNA, the CDR3 is TGTGCCAGCAGTTTATCTCCTAGCGGATACAATGAGCAGTTCTTC. It is translated as CASSLSPSGYNEQFF.

The chain recombines TRBV9 with TRBJ2-5; possible D gene TRBD1, 5 bases. Between the trimmed V and J ends, which lost 0 bases and 1 base, there was a span of 7 bases. Germline CDR1 SGDLS, CDR2 YYNGEE. The CDR3 runs 14 residues. CDR3 nucleotide sequence: TGTGCCAGCAGCGTAGGAACAGGCCAAGAGACCCAGTACTTC. Translated: CASSVGTGQETQYF. The variable domain in full, with the rest retrieved from reference TRBV9 and TRBJ2-5, is DSGVTQTPKHLITATGQRVTLRCSPRSGDLSVYWYQQSLDQGLQFLIQYYNGEERAKGNILERFSAQQFPDLHSELNLSSLELGDSALYFCASSVGTGQETQYFGPGTRLLVL.

The genes are TRBV9 and TRBJ1-1; D gene ambiguous. Trimming took off 0 bases at V and 4 bases at J, with 10 bases between the two ends. The CDR3 loop spans 14 amino acids. CDR1 is SGDLS and CDR2 is YYNGEE in the germline V gene. CDR3 protein: CASSVDLSPTEAFF. CDR3 sequence (DNA): TGTGCCAGCAGCGTAGATCTAAGTCCCACTGAAGCTTTCTTT.

The chain links TRBV7-2 to TRBJ2-2, with 11 bases that match TRBD2. CDR1 is SGHTA, CDR2 FQGNSA, per germline. This CDR3 has 16 amino acids. J gave up 3 bases and V 6 bases, and 6 bases lay outside the gene matches. The CDR3 bases are TGTGCCAGCAGACGTACTAGCGGGAGTCACACCGGGGAGCTGTTTTTT. It translates to CASRRTSGSHTGELFF.

This chain links TRBV19 with TRBJ2-5; D gene ambiguous. V was pared by 10 bases and J by 5 bases, with 11 bases between. The CDR3 is made up of 11 amino acids. CDR1 is LNHDA, CDR2 SQIVND, per germline (reference sequence). DNA of the CDR3: TGTGCCACCCTCACCGGGGAGACCCAGTACTTC. Residues: CATLTGETQYF.

The J gene is TRBJ1-1, the V gene TRBV15; D gene ambiguous. The germline V gene has CDR1 LNHNV and CDR2 YYDKDF (reference sequence). CDR3 size: 17 residues. The V and J ends lost 1 base and 4 bases respectively, with 19 bases between them. CDR3 amino acids: CATSRGVIERTSTEAFF. In nucleotides, the CDR3 is TGTGCCACCAGCAGAGGGGTTATCGAGCGTACCAGCACTGAAGCTTTCTTT.

This rearrangement joins TRBV5-1 to TRBJ2-7; 7 bases map to TRBD1. The length of the CDR3 is 13 residues. The V gene's germline CDR1 is SGHRS and CDR2 YFSETQ. V was clipped by 1 base and J by 5 bases; unmatched bases: 3. CDR3 nucleotide sequence: TGCGCCAGCAGCTTGAACAGGGGCCACGAGCAGTACTTC. This codes for CASSLNRGHEQYF.

The chain is built from TRBV15 and TRBJ2-5; the match to TRBD2 covers 11 bases. CDR3 length equals 16 residues. V dropped 3 bases and J dropped 0; count of bases not matched to a gene: 3. The germline V gene has CDR1 LNHNV and CDR2 YYDKDF (reference sequence). CDR3 sequence reads: CATSSSSGGYQETQYF. The CDR3 DNA is TGTGCCACCAGCAGTTCTAGCGGGGGGTACCAAGAGACCCAGTACTTC.

This chain uses TRBV12-5 with TRBJ2-7, with 7 nucleotides matching TRBD2. V trimming: 3 bases; J trimming: 3 bases; junction bases outside the gene matches: 2. The V gene's germline CDR1 is LGHNT and CDR2 FRNRAP. The CDR3 sequence is 13 residues long. CDR3 loop: CASGLGLDYEQYF. Here the CDR3 DNA reads TGTGCTAGTGGTTTAGGACTAGACTACGAGCAGTACTTC.

The gene calls are TRBV28 and TRBJ2-1; 12 bases fit TRBD2. V shed 6 bases, J shed 6 bases, and the junction held 6 bases outside the gene matches. This CDR3 is built from 15 residues. Germline V gene sequence: CDR1 MDHEN, CDR2 SYDVKM. Here the CDR3 DNA reads TGTGCCAGCAGCCGACTAGCGGGAGAGCTCAATGAGCAGTTCTTC. This sequence encodes CASSRLAGELNEQFF.

The chain recombines TRBV5-5 with TRBJ2-5, with 12 bases that match TRBD1. V was clipped by 1 base and J by 2 bases; unmatched bases: 9. The CDR3 sequence is 18 residues long. Per the germline V gene, CDR1 is SGHKS and CDR2 is YYEKEE (reference sequence). The CDR3 DNA reads TGTGCCAGCAGCTTGACCATCGGGACAGGGGGCTTTCAAGAGACCCAGTACTTC. Residues: CASSLTIGTGGFQETQYF.

The V and J genes are TRBV5-4 and TRBJ1-4, with 9 bases identical to TRBD1. CDR3 length: 15 amino acids. CDR1 SGHNT and CDR2 YYREEE come from the germline V gene (reference sequence). Trimming took 4 bases from V and 5 from J; bases not matched to a gene: 6. For the CDR3, the DNA is TGTGCCAGCAGCCCAAGGACAGGGGAGAATGAAAAACTGTTTTTT. It yields the protein CASSPRTGENEKLFF.

The chain couples TRBV7-9 to TRBJ2-2, with TRBD2 matching 9 bases. CDR3 length equals 17 residues. Per the germline V gene, CDR1 is SEHNR and CDR2 is FQNEAQ (reference sequence). After removal of 4 bases from V and 5 bases from J, the junction contained 11 bases not matched to a gene. The CDR3 reads CASSSRLAGTGTGELFF. The CDR3, as DNA: TGTGCCAGCAGCTCCCGGCTAGCGGGAACGGGAACCGGGGAGCTGTTTTTT.

The rearrangement joins TRBV7-2 to TRBJ2-1; 7 bases align to TRBD2. CDR1 SGHTA and CDR2 FQGNSA come from the germline V gene. The V segment lost 5 bases and the J segment 2 bases; nucleotides outside the gene matches: 6. The CDR3 has 15 amino acids. The CDR3 DNA is TGTGCCAGCAGCAGCACAGCGGGAACCTACAATGAGCAGTTCTTC. This sequence encodes CASSSTAGTYNEQFF.

The chain is built from TRBV7-9 and TRBJ1-1, with 7 bases aligning to TRBD1. CDR1 and CDR2 (germline): SEHNR, FQNEAQ (reference sequence). V shed 5 bases and J 0 bases; nucleotides not matched to a gene: 3. CDR3 length equals 14 residues. CDR3 in DNA: TGTGCCAGCAGCCGGGGACAGCTGAACACTGAAGCTTTCTTT. The encoded protein is CASSRGQLNTEAFF.

The chain carries TRBV11-2 and TRBJ2-7, with a weak D call TRBD1 (7 bases). Germline V gene sequence: CDR1 SGHAT, CDR2 FQNNGV. Trimming stripped 3 bases from V and 9 bases from J, with 21 bases between. There are 15 residues in the CDR3. The CDR3 coding sequence is TGTGCCAGCAGCTTCCAATCCAGACAGGGAGGCTCGCAGTACTTC. Amino acid sequence: CASSFQSRQGGSQYF.

The V and J genes are TRBV5-1 and TRBJ2-7, with TRBD2 as a possible D gene (5 bases). Germline-derived CDR1 and CDR2 are SGHRS and YFSETQ. This CDR3 spans 13 amino acids. V lost 0 bases to trimming and J lost 6 bases, with 10 bases between them. The CDR3 DNA reads as TGCGCCAGCAGCTTGGTGGCGGGTGCCGAGCAGTACTTC. It specifies CASSLVAGAEQYF.

The chain is built from TRBV5-1 and TRBJ2-2, with D maybe TRBD1 (5 bases). Germline CDR1 SGHRS, CDR2 YFSETQ. The CDR3 spans 15 residues. Trimming cost V 0 bases and J 4 bases, with 10 bases left between them. Here the CDR3 DNA reads TGCGCCAGCAGCTTGGAGGGGTTCCGCACCGGGGAGCTGTTTTTT. Protein product: CASSLEGFRTGELFF.

The rearrangement links TRBV25-1 to TRBJ2-5, with 14 bases lining up with TRBD2. Germline assignment: CDR1 MGHDK and CDR2 SYGVNS. The CDR3 is 17 residues long. Trimming at V came to 4 bases and at J to 2 bases, leaving 6 bases not matched to a gene. The CDR3 protein is CASSGPGLAGEQETQYF. The DNA of the CDR3 is TGTGCCAGCAGTGGGCCGGGACTAGCGGGGGAGCAAGAGACCCAGTACTTC.

This chain uses TRBV5-1 with TRBJ1-1, with unresolved D. In germline, CDR1 is SGHRS, CDR2 YFSETQ. V was trimmed by 0 bases and J by 5 bases, leaving 20 bases between them. This CDR3 contains 17 residues. CDR3 residues: CASSLVSQLTSGTEAFF. The DNA of the CDR3 is TGCGCCAGCAGCTTGGTTTCGCAGTTGACAAGCGGGACTGAAGCTTTCTTT. The full variable domain, in which reference TRBV5-1 and TRBJ1-1 provide the parts outside the CDR3, is KAGVTQTPRYLIKTRGQQVTLSCSPISGHRSVSWYQQTPGQGLQFLFEYFSETQRNKGNFPGRFSGRQFSNSRSEMNVSTLELGDSALYLCASSLVSQLTSGTEAFFGQGTRLTVV.

The chain links TRBV18 to TRBJ2-3; D might be TRBD2 (6 bases). The germline gives CDR1 KGHSH, CDR2 LQKENI. The V end lost 6 bases, the J end lost 3 bases, and 22 bases lay between the germline ends. This CDR3 region has 17 residues. CDR3 sequence (DNA): TGTGCCAGCTCCGTTCCCAGGGACTTTCCGCTGACAGATACGCAGTATTTT. Translated: CASSVPRDFPLTDTQYF. Complete variable domain (other parts from reference TRBV18 and TRBJ2-3): NAGVMQNPRHLVRRRGQEARLRCSPMKGHSHVYWYRQLPEEGLKFMVYLQKENIIDESGMPKERFSAEFPKEGPSILRIQQVVRGDSAAYFCASSVPRDFPLTDTQYFGPGTRLTVL.

This rearrangement joins TRBV4-1 to TRBJ2-7, with TRBD1 matching over 10 bases. This CDR3 comprises 15 residues. Germline trimming cut 3 bases from V and 5 bases from J; bases unmatched to any gene: 7. Germline V CDR1 and CDR2: MGHRA, YSYEKL. CDR3 protein: CASSQTGTGEHEQYF. DNA for the CDR3: TGCGCCAGCAGCCAGACCGGGACAGGGGAACACGAGCAGTACTTC.

The gene calls are TRBV7-3 and TRBJ1-1, with no clear D. Trimming removed 1 base from V and 1 base from J, with 7 bases in between. This CDR3 comprises 14 residues. CDR1 is SGHTA and CDR2 is FQGTGA in the germline V gene. The CDR3 nucleotides are TGTGCCAGCAGCTTAAATGGAGGGAACACTGAAGCTTTCTTT. This encodes CASSLNGGNTEAFF.